In this sample, the clone carrying this T cell receptor beta chain turned up a few times. Its target is unknown. This CDR3 spans 15 amino acids. Trimming removed 5 bases from V and 5 bases from J, with 18 bases in between. Germline CDR1 reads PRHDT; CDR2 reads FYEKMQ (reference sequence). This record comes from a study of beta chain features in type 1 diabetes. Study results and caveats: A moderate, significant TCRB CDR3 shortening appeared in type 1 diabetes across four CD4+ subsets. The influence of HLA type on TCRB rearrangement stayed undetermined. When VDJ junctions were examined, type 1 diabetes patients showed fewer insertions and more deletions.

Investigators reverse transcribed all isolated RNA, so they sequenced expressed TCRB transcripts. Naive, central memory and regulatory T cell samples averaged about 3.57 million immunoSEQ reads each. Generated by immunoSEQ multiplex PCR, the TCRdb table keeps only in-frame clones and is missing some. There are 150,000 to 190,000 clones in the sample; 8.1% occur only once, and 0.65% lies in the top ten. This receptor was identified in a man aged 18 to 29 in good health. Sequencing input: central memory CD4+ T cells from blood. The chain has TRBV13 and TRBJ2-5, with D maybe TRBD2 (6 bases). CDR3 sequence reads: CASSPAGTGGETQYF. CDR3 nucleotide sequence: TGTGCCAGCAGCCCAGCCGGGACTGGGGGGGAGACCCAGTACTTC.